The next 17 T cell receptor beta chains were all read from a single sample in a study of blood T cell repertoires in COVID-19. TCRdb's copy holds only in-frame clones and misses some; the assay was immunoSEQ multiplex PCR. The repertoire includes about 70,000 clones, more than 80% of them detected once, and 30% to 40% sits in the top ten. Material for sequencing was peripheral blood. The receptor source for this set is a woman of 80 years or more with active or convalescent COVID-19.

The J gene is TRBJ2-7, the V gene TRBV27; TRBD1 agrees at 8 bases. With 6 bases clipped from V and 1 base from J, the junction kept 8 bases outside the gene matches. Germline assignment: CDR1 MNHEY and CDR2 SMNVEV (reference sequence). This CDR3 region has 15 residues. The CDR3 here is CASRRQGALSYEQYF. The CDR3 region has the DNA TGTGCCAGCAGACGCCAGGGGGCGCTTTCCTACGAGCAGTACTTC.

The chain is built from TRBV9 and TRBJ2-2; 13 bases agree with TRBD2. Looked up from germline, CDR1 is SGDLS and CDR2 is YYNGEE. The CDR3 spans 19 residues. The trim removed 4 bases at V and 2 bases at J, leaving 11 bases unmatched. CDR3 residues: CASSPRTSGGPKNTGELFF. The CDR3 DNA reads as TGTGCCAGCAGCCCGCGGACTAGCGGGGGCCCGAAAAACACCGGGGAGCTGTTTTTT.

This chain's CDR3 is CASSMSGESEKLFF. CDR3 coding DNA: TGTGCCAGCAGCATGTCAGGGGAGAGTGAAAAACTGTTTTTT. The chain links TRBV7-6 to TRBJ1-4, with D possibly matching TRBD1 (6 bases). The V and J ends lost 5 bases and 7 bases respectively, with 14 bases between them. CDR1 and CDR2 (germline): SGHVS, FNYEAQ. This CDR3 region has 14 residues.

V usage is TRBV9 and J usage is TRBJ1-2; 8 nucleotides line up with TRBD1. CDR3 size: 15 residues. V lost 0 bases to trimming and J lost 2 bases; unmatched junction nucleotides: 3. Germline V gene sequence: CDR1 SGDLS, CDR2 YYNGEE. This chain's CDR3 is CASSVDGQGNYGYTF. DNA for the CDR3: TGTGCCAGCAGCGTAGATGGACAGGGCAACTATGGCTACACCTTC.

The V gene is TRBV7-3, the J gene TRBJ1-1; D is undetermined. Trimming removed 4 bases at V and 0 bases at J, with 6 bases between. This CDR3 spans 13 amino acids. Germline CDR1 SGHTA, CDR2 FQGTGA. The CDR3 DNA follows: TGTGCCAGCAGCTCCAACATGAACACTGAAGCTTTCTTT. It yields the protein CASSSNMNTEAFF.

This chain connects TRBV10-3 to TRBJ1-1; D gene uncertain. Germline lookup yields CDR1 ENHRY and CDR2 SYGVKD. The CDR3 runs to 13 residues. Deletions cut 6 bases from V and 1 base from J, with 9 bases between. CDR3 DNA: TGTGCCATCAGGCAGACTCAGAACACTGAAGCTTTCTTT. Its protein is CAIRQTQNTEAFF.

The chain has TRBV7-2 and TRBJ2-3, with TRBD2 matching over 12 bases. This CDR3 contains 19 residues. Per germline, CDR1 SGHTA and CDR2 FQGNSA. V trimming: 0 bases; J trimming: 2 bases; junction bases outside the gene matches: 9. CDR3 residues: CASSLARASGGAHTDTQYF. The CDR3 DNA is TGTGCCAGCAGCTTAGCGAGGGCTAGCGGGGGGGCACACACAGATACGCAGTATTTT.

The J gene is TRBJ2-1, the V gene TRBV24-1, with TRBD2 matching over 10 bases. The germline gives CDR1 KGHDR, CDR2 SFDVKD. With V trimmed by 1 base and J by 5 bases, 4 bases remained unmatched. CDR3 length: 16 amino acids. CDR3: CATSDLALAGNNEQFF. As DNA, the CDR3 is TGTGCCACCAGTGATTTAGCACTAGCGGGGAACAATGAGCAGTTCTTC.

The CDR3 DNA reads TGTGCCAGCAGTCCACCGGGGGGGACCCCTAGGGAGCAGTACTTC. Residues: CASSPPGGTPREQYF. The chain couples TRBV28 to TRBJ2-7; 8 bases are shared with TRBD2. The V gene end was trimmed by 5 bases and the J gene end by 7 bases; junction bases not matched to a gene: 13. Germline V gives CDR1 MDHEN, CDR2 SYDVKM. CDR3 length: 15 amino acids.

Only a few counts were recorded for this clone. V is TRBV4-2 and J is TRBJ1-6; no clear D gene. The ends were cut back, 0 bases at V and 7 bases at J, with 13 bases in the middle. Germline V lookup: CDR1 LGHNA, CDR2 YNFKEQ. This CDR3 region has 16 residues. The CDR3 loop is CASSQESPPGNSPLHF. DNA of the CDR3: TGTGCCAGCAGCCAAGAATCCCCCCCGGGGAATTCACCCCTCCACTTT.

CDR3 amino acids: CASSQTFDSYNSPLHF. In DNA, the CDR3 is TGTGCCAGCAGCCAGACTTTCGACAGCTATAATTCACCCCTCCACTTT. The chain has TRBV3-1 (or the pseudogene TRBV3-2) and TRBJ1-6; a weak D match, TRBD1 (5 bases). The V and J ends lost 3 bases and 3 bases respectively, with 12 bases between them. CDR1 and CDR2 from the germline V gene are LGHDT and YNNKEL (reference sequence). The CDR3 length is 16 residues.

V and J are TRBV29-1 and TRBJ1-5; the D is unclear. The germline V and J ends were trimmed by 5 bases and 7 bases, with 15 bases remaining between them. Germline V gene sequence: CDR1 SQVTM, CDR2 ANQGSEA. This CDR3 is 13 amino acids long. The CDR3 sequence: CSVQSSLEQPQHF. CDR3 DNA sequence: TGCAGCGTTCAATCCTCCTTAGAACAGCCCCAGCATTTT.

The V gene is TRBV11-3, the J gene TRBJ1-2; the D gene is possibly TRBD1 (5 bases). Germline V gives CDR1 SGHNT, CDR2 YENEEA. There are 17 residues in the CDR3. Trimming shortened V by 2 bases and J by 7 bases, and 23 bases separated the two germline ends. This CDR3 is CASSLSMGQGNEVGYTF. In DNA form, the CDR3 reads TGTGCCAGCAGCTTATCGATGGGGCAGGGAAATGAGGTTGGCTACACCTTC. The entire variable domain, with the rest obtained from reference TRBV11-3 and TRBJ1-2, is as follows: EAGVVQSPRYKIIEKKQPVAFWCNPISGHNTLYWYLQNLGQGPELLIRYENEEAVDDSQLPKDRFSAERLKGVDSTLKIQPAELGDSAVYLCASSLSMGQGNEVGYTFGSGTRLTVV.

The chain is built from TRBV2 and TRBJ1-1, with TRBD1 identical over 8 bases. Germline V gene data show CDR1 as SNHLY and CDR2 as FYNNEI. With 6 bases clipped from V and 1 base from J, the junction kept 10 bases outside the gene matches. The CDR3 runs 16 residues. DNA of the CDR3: TGTGCCAGCAGAGACCTCACCGGGACAGGGAACACTGAAGCTTTCTTT. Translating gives CASRDLTGTGNTEAFF.

CDR3 sequence: CASSIGQGGTEAFF. Here the CDR3 DNA reads TGTGCCAGTAGTATAGGGCAGGGCGGCACTGAAGCTTTCTTT. The V gene is TRBV19, the J gene TRBJ1-1; D is possibly TRBD1 (5 bases). The germline CDR1 and CDR2 sequences are LNHDA and SQIVND (reference sequence). The V and J ends lost 1 base and 4 bases respectively, with 10 bases between them. This CDR3 has 14 amino acids.

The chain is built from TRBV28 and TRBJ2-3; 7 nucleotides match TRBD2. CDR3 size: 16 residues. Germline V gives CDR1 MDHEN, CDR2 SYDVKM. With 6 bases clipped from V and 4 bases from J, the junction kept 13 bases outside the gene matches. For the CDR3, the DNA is TGTGCCAGCAGGCGGATAGAGCGGGGACTTGCAGATACGCAGTATTTT. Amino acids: CASRRIERGLADTQYF.

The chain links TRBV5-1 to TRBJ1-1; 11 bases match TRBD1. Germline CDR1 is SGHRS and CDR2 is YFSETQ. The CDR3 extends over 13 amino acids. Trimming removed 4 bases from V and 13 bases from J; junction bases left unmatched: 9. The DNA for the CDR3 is TGCGCCAGCAGCCCTGGACAGGGGGCGGCGGGTTTCTTT. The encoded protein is CASSPGQGAAGFF. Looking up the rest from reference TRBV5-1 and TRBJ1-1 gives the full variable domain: KAGVTQTPRYLIKTRGQQVTLSCSPISGHRSVSWYQQTPGQGLQFLFEYFSETQRNKGNFPGRFSGRQFSNSRSEMNVSTLELGDSALYLCASSPGQGAAGFFGQGTRLTVV.